The 16 T cell receptor beta chains listed next were all sequenced from one sample in a study of Graves' ophthalmopathy and Graves' hyperthyroidism (dated by TCRdb to 2016 to 2018). The instrument given in TCRdb is Illumina HiSeq 2000. For repertoire sequencing, the TCR beta CDR3 regions were amplified from RNA transcripts. The first round was an RT-PCR using HTBI primers with the Qiagen OneStep RT-PCR kit, and this first round was followed by a second-round multiplex PCR, then size selection and purification. TCRdb reprocessing: public reads trimmed at Q25 with fastp, clones called with MiXCR, in-frame beta chains kept. Entries that share a CDR3 protein sequence are merged under the most common genes and DNA. In this sample the table shows under 800,000 distinct CDR3 sequences, approximately 22% of which occur a single time. The top ten hold around 7% of the sample. Sequencing used peripheral blood. The receptors stem from a woman younger than 30 with stable Graves' hyperthyroidism. Some clones in this sample may be carry-over from other donors' samples. Donor details come from another sample of the same person, matched by shared clones.

The gene calls are TRBV7-6 and TRBJ2-1; 8 nucleotides match TRBD2. Germline V gene sequence: CDR1 SGHVS, CDR2 FNYEAQ. V shed 5 bases, J shed 4 bases, and the junction held 7 bases outside the gene matches. CDR3 length: 15 residues. CDR3 amino acids: CASSRQLAEYNEQFF. The CDR3 nucleotides read TGTGCCAGCAGCCGACAACTAGCGGAATACAATGAGCAGTTCTTC.

Many counts were recorded for this clonotype. The chain links TRBV19 to TRBJ1-5; TRBD1 is a possible D gene (5 bases). V shed 10 bases and J shed 2 bases, with 12 bases lying between them. CDR3 length: 13 amino acids. Germline lookup yields CDR1 LNHDA and CDR2 SQIVND (reference sequence). CDR3 coding DNA: TGTGCCACTACCGACAGCCGCAATCAGCCCCAGCATTTT. It specifies CATTDSRNQPQHF.

The sample holds a few counts of this clonotype. This may come from a read error, since a much larger clone is one base off. This chain connects TRBV12-3 or TRBV12-4 to TRBJ2-6; no clear D gene. The CDR3 sequence is 17 residues long. CDR3 DNA: TGTTCCACCAGAGAAACAGTTTTGAGCTCTGGGGCCAACGTCCTGACTTTC. Protein: CSTRETVLSSGANVLTF.

This chain uses TRBV2 with TRBJ2-3, with 7 bases fitting TRBD1. V lost 1 base and J lost 3; bases outside the gene matches: 4. This CDR3 has 15 residues. Germline-derived CDR1 and CDR2 are SNHLY and FYNNEI. CDR3 sequence: CASSEVGTATDTQYF. The CDR3 region has the DNA TGTGCCAGCAGTGAAGTGGGGACAGCAACAGATACGCAGTATTTT.

This clonotype was seen at least ten times. V gene TRBV5-1 combines with J gene TRBJ1-1; D perhaps matches TRBD1 (5 bases). The CDR3 has 14 residues. Trimming left V 4 bases short and J 2 bases short, with 12 bases between. Germline V lookup: CDR1 SGHRS, CDR2 YFSETQ. DNA of the CDR3: TGCGCCAGCAGCATAACAGACAGAAACACTGAAGCTTTCTTT. It yields the protein CASSITDRNTEAFF.

The chain is built from TRBV12-3 or TRBV12-4 and TRBJ2-5, with TRBD2 matching over 7 bases. CDR3 length equals 14 residues. The V segment lost 4 bases and the J segment 5 bases; nucleotides outside the gene matches: 7. The CDR3: CASSSRLAGETQYF. The CDR3 DNA sequence: TGTGCCAGCAGTTCCCGACTAGCCGGGGAGACCCAGTACTTC.

This clonotype showed up many times. The chain uses TRBV7-2 and TRBJ1-6; D ambiguous. Germline CDR1 and CDR2: SGHTA and FQGNSA. The CDR3 extends over 13 amino acids. The V gene lost 5 bases and the J gene lost 12 bases, with 14 bases spanning the gap. CDR3 in amino acids: CASSPTWLQPLHF. CDR3 nucleotides: TGTGCCAGCAGCCCAACATGGCTCCAACCCCTCCACTTT.

This clonotype has a count of ten or more. CDR3 region: CASSLGQESVAFF. The CDR3 DNA reads as TGCGCCAGCAGCCTGGGACAGGAGTCGGTAGCTTTCTTT. The genes are TRBV5-1 and TRBJ1-1; 8 bases line up with TRBD1. J gave up 10 bases and V 4 bases, and 9 bases lay outside the gene matches. Germline values: CDR1 SGHRS, CDR2 YFSETQ. CDR3 length equals 13 residues.

The table lists this clonotype with many counts. The rearrangement links TRBV28 to TRBJ1-2; no firm D call. The CDR3 consists of 13 residues. V gave up 3 bases and J gave up 4 bases, with 9 bases separating them. Germline CDR1 reads MDHEN; CDR2 reads SYDVKM. The CDR3 spells CASSLREIYGYTF. In DNA, the CDR3 is TGTGCCAGCAGTTTGCGGGAGATCTATGGCTACACCTTC.

This clonotype was counted a few times. The genes are TRBV18 and TRBJ2-2; a weak D match, TRBD2 (6 bases). V lost 4 bases and J 0 bases, leaving 9 bases between the germline ends. Germline V gives CDR1 KGHSH, CDR2 LQKENI. CDR3 length: 15 amino acids. The CDR3 coding sequence is TGTGCCAGCTCACAGGGGACTGCGAACACCGGGGAGCTGTTTTTT. Protein sequence: CASSQGTANTGELFF.

In this sample, this clonotype turned up many times. This chain uses TRBV2 with TRBJ1-6; TRBD1 matches at 9 bases. Losses at the gene ends were 5 bases for V and 14 bases for J; bases not matched to a gene: 10. The CDR3 totals 14 residues. Germline CDR1 reads SNHLY; CDR2 reads FYNNEI. CDR3 in DNA: TGTGCCAGCAGTATGGGACAGGGACGGGGGTCCCTCCACTTT. This encodes CASSMGQGRGSLHF.

The chain carries TRBV6-1 and TRBJ2-6; 7 nucleotides align to TRBD1. Trimming at V came to 7 bases and at J to 0 bases, leaving 9 bases not matched to a gene. Germline CDR1 and CDR2: MNHNS and SASEGT. The CDR3 extends over 17 amino acids. The CDR3 nucleotides read TGTGCCAGCAAACCACCGGGACAGAACTCTGGGGCCAACGTCCTGACTTTC. It translates to CASKPPGQNSGANVLTF.

At least ten counts were recorded for this clonotype. The chain uses TRBV19 and TRBJ1-2; a possible D gene is TRBD1 (6 bases). Per the germline V gene, CDR1 is LNHDA and CDR2 is SQIVND (reference sequence). This CDR3 spans 14 amino acids. V dropped 7 bases and J dropped 8 bases, with 20 bases sitting between them. The CDR3 region has the DNA TGTGCCAGTACCCCCAGGACAGCAGGTTGGGGCTACACCTTC. Translation gives CASTPRTAGWGYTF.

The chain uses TRBV20-1 and TRBJ2-7; no firm D call. Germline-derived CDR1 and CDR2 are DFQATT and SNEGSKA (reference sequence). Between the trimmed V and J ends, which lost 1 base and 2 bases, there was a span of 15 bases. This CDR3 contains 15 residues. The CDR3 DNA reads as TGCAGTGCTAGAGCTCGGAGCCTCGGCCCCTACGAGCAGTACTTC. It encodes CSARARSLGPYEQYF.

This clonotype was seen a handful of times. The rearrangement links TRBV11-2 to TRBJ2-4, with 9 bases matching TRBD1. The CDR3 length is 18 residues. V was pared by 0 bases and J by 1 base, with 7 bases of the junction left unmatched. Germline assignment: CDR1 SGHAT and CDR2 FQNNGV. DNA for the CDR3: TGTGCCAGCAGCTTAGACCCTAACAGGGGGCGTGCCAAAAACATTCAGTACTTC. This gives the protein CASSLDPNRGRAKNIQYF.

In this sample, this clonotype turned up many times. The genes are TRBV6-2 or TRBV6-3 and TRBJ2-3, with D unresolved. The CDR3 consists of 18 residues. Trimming cost V 0 bases and J 0 bases, with 16 bases left between them. The V gene's germline CDR1 is MNHEY and CDR2 SVGEGT. Written as DNA, the CDR3 is TGTGCCAGCAGTTACTCGATGGACGGCGGATCTAGCACAGATACGCAGTATTTT. Translating it yields CASSYSMDGGSSTDTQYF.